This TCR beta chain was documented in a study of OX40 agonist ivuxolimab in advanced cancers. Regarding the study as a whole: The average count of expanded clones was higher among CD8+ T cells than among CD4+.

The germline V gene has CDR1 KGHSH and CDR2 LQKENI. Unmatched junction bases numbered 5, after V lost 2 bases and J lost 1 base. This CDR3 spans 17 amino acids. On this clone: What it binds is not known.

Produced via immunoSEQ multiplex PCR; TCRdb's table is partial and in-frame only. The sample yields around 19,000 clones, 70% to 90% seen once. This clonotype originated in an adult with an advanced solid tumor such as melanoma, head and neck, liver or kidney cancer. The chain is built from TRBV18 and TRBJ2-1, with TRBD2 matching over 10 bases. Specimen: CD4+ or CD8+ T cells sorted from blood, collected in a trial of the OX40 agonist ivuxolimab. In DNA form, the CDR3 reads TGTGCCAGCTCACCAGCAGCGGGGGGGAGATCCTACAATGAGCAGTTCTTC. As protein: CASSPAAGGRSYNEQFF.